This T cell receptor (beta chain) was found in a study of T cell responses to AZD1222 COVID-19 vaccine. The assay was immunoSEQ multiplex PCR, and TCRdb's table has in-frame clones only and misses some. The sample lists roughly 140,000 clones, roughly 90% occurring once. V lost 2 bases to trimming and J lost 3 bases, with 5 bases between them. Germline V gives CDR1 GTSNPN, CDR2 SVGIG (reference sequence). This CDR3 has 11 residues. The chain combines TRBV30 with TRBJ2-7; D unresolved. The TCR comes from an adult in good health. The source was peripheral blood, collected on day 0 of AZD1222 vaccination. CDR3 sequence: CAWSRLYEQYF. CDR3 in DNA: TGTGCCTGGAGTCGACTCTACGAGCAGTACTTC. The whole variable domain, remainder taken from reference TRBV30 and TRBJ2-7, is SQTIHQWPATLVQPVGSPLSLECTVEGTSNPNLYWYRQAAGRGLQLLFYSVGIGQISSEVPQNLSASRPQDRQFILSSKKLLLSDSGFYLCAWSRLYEQYFGPGTRLTVT.